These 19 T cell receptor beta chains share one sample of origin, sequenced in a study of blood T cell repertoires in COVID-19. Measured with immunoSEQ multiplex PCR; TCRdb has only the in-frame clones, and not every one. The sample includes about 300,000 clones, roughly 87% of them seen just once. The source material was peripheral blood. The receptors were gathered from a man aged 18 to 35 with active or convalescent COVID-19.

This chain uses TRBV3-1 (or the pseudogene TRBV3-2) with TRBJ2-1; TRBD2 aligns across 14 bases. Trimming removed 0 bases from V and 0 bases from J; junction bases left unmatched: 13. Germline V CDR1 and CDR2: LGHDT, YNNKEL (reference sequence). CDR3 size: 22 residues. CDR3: CASSQDLWTSGGYRSSYNEQFF. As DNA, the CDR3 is TGTGCCAGCAGCCAAGATCTTTGGACTAGCGGGGGGTATAGGAGCTCCTACAATGAGCAGTTCTTC.

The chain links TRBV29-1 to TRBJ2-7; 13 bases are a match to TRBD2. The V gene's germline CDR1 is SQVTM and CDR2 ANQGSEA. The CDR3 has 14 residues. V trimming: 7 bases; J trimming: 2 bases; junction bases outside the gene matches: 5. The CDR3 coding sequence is TGCAGCGCCGGGACTAGCGGGGACCCCTACGAGCAGTACTTC. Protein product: CSAGTSGDPYEQYF.

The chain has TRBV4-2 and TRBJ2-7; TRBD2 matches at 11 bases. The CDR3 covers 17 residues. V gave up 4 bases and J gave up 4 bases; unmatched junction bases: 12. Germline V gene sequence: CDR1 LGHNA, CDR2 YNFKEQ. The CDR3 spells CASSPQEILAGGYEQYF. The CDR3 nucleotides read TGTGCCAGCAGCCCTCAAGAGATTCTAGCGGGGGGATACGAGCAGTACTTC.

Here the CDR3 reads CASSLSSGTRDTQYF. CDR3 nucleotide sequence: TGTGCCAGCAGCTTAAGTTCCGGGACTAGAGATACGCAGTATTTT. The V and J genes are TRBV7-3 and TRBJ2-3, with TRBD2 identical over 8 bases. CDR3 length: 15 residues. Germline V lookup: CDR1 SGHTA, CDR2 FQGTGA. V trimming: 1 base; J trimming: 5 bases; junction bases outside the gene matches: 5.

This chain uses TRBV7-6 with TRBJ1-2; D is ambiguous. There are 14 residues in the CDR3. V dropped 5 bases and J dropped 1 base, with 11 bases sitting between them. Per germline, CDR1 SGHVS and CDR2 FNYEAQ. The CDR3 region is CASSPLGDNYGYTF. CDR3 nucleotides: TGTGCCAGCAGCCCCCTAGGCGATAACTATGGCTACACCTTC.

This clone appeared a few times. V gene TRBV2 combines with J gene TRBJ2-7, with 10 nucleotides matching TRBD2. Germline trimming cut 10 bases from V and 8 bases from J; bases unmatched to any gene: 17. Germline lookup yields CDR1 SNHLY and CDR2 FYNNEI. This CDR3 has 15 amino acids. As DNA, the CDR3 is TGTGCCACGGACATCGCCAGCGGGGGGGCCGGGAAGCAGTACTTC. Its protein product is CATDIASGGAGKQYF.

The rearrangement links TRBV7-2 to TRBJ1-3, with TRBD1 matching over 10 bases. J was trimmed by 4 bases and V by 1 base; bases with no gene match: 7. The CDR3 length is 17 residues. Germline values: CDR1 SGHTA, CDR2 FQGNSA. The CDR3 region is CASSLEVGTGAGNTIYF. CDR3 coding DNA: TGTGCCAGCAGCTTAGAGGTCGGGACAGGGGCCGGAAACACCATATATTTT.

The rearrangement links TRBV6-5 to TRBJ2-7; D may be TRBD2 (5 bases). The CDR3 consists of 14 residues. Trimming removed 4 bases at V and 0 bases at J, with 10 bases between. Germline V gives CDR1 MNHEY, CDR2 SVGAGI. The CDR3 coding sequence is TGTGCCAGCAGTTCGGGGTCCAGCTCCTACGAGCAGTACTTC. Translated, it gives CASSSGSSSYEQYF.

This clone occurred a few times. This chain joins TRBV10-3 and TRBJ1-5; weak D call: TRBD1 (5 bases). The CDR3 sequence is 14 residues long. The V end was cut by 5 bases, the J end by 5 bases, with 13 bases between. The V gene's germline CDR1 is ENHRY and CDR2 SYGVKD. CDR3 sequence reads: CAISSGRDYQPQHF. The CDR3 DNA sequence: TGTGCCATCAGTTCAGGCAGGGATTATCAGCCCCAGCATTTT.

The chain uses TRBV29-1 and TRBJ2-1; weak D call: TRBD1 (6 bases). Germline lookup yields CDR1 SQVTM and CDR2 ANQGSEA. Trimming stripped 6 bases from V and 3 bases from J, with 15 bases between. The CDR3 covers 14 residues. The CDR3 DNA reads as TGCAGCGTGAAGGACAGTTCGCTCTACAATGAGCAGTTCTTC. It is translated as CSVKDSSLYNEQFF.

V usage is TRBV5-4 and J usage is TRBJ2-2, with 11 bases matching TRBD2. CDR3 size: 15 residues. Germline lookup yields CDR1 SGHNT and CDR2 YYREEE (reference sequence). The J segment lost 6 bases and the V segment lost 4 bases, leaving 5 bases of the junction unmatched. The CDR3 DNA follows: TGTGCCAGCAGCCCAGTAGCGGGGGGGGCCGGGGAGCTGTTTTTT. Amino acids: CASSPVAGGAGELFF.

Here the CDR3 DNA reads TGTGCCAGCAGCTTAGGGGTTTCGGGGTCTGGAAACACCATATATTTT. Its translation: CASSLGVSGSGNTIYF. The chain joins TRBV13 to TRBJ1-3; D call uncertain. In germline, CDR1 is PRHDT, CDR2 FYEKMQ (reference sequence). CDR3 length equals 16 residues. Trimming pared 0 bases from V and 1 base from J, leaving 10 bases between.

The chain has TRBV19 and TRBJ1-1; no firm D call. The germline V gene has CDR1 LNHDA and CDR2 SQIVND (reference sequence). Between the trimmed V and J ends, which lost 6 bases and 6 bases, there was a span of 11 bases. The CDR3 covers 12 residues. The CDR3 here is CASRSPRAEAFF. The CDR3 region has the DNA TGTGCCAGTAGATCTCCACGGGCTGAAGCTTTCTTT.

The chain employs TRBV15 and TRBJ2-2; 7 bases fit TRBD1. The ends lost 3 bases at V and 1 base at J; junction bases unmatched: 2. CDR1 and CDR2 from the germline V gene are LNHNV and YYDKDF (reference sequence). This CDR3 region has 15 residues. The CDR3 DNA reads TGTGCCACCAGCAGGACAGGGTGGAACACCGGGGAGCTGTTTTTT. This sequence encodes CATSRTGWNTGELFF.

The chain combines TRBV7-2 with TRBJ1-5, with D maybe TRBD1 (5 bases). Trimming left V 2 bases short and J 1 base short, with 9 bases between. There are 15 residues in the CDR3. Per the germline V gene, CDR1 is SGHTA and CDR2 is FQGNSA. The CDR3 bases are TGTGCCAGCAGCTTATCTGCAGGGAGCAATCAGCCCCAGCATTTT. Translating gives CASSLSAGSNQPQHF. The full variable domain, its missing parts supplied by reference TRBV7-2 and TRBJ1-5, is GAGVSQSPSNKVTEKGKDVELRCDPISGHTALYWYRQSLGQGLEFLIYFQGNSAPDKSGLPSDRFSAERTGGSVSTLTIQRTQQEDSAVYLCASSLSAGSNQPQHFGDGTRLSIL.

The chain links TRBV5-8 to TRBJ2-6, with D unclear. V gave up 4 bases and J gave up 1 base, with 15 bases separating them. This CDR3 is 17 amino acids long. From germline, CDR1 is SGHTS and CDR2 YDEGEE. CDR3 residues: CASSEDLLHSGANVLTF. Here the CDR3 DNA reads TGTGCCAGCAGCGAGGATCTCCTTCATTCTGGGGCCAACGTCCTGACTTTC. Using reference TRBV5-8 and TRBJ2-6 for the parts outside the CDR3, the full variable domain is EAGVTQSPTHLIKTRGQQATLRCSPISGHTSVYWYQQALGLGLQFLLWYDEGEERNRGNFPPRFSGRQFPNYSSELNVNALELEDSALYLCASSEDLLHSGANVLTFGAGSRLTVL.

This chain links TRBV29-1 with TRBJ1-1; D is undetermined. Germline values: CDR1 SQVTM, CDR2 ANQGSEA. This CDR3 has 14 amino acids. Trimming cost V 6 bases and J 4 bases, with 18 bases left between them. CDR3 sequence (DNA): TGCAGCGTCTTAGAGGGCTCCCTGGCCACTGAAGCTTTCTTT. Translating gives CSVLEGSLATEAFF.

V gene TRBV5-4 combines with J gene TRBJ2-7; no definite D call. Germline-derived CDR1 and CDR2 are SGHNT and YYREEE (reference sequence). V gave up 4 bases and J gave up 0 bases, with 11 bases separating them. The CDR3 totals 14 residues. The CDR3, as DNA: TGTGCCAGCAGCCCGCTTCCGGGCTCCTACGAGCAGTACTTC. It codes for CASSPLPGSYEQYF.

The CDR3 region is CASSGTGLQETQYF. The DNA for the CDR3 is TGTGCCAGCAGTGGAACAGGGCTCCAAGAGACCCAGTACTTC. The chain has TRBV25-1 and TRBJ2-5; D might be TRBD1 (6 bases). V was shortened by 4 bases and J by 1 base, with 10 bases between the two germline ends. CDR1 MGHDK and CDR2 SYGVNS come from the germline V gene. The CDR3 contains 14 residues.